A single sample is the source of the 29 T cell receptor beta chains below, sequenced in a study of CD8 T cells in ankylosing spondylitis. TCRdb reanalysed the 5' RACE reads using MiXCR and keeps one entry per CDR3 protein. In the table there are about 240,000 distinct CDR3 sequences, roughly 8.6% of which are singletons. The specimen sequenced was blood, either unsorted or a sorted T cell fraction (not recorded which). The receptors shown here come from a male donor with ankylosing spondylitis or in good health (not recorded which).

This clonotype has just a few counts. The chain carries TRBV20-1 and TRBJ2-3; 9 bases line up with TRBD2. The germline V gene encodes CDR1 DFQATT and CDR2 SNEGSKA (reference sequence). Trimming cost V 6 bases and J 1 base; bases outside gene matches: 8. The CDR3 runs to 15 residues. The CDR3 here is CSAWTLAGRTDTQYF. CDR3 nucleotide sequence: TGCAGTGCGTGGACTCTAGCGGGGCGCACAGATACGCAGTATTTT.

This clonotype showed up many times. The rearrangement uses TRBV19 and TRBJ1-1; no clear D. The CDR3 contains 11 residues. Looked up from germline, CDR1 is LNHDA and CDR2 is SQIVND (reference sequence). V lost 0 bases and J lost 8, with 4 bases in between. The CDR3 DNA follows: TGTGCCAGTAGTATAGACCGAGAAGCTTTCTTT. Translation: CASSIDREAFF.

This clonotype was seen many times. This chain links TRBV5-1 with TRBJ1-2, with 7 bases matching TRBD1. There are 13 residues in the CDR3. Germline lookup yields CDR1 SGHRS and CDR2 YFSETQ. Losses at the gene ends were 4 bases for V and 5 bases for J; bases not matched to a gene: 5. CDR3 sequence: CASSAEGAYGYTF. DNA for the CDR3: TGCGCCAGCAGCGCCGAGGGGGCTTATGGCTACACCTTC.

This clonotype has at least ten counts. This chain connects TRBV5-1 to TRBJ2-1, with D possibly being TRBD2 (6 bases). This CDR3 has 15 amino acids. V was trimmed by 6 bases and J by 0 bases, leaving 13 bases between them. Germline V gene sequence: CDR1 SGHRS, CDR2 YFSETQ. Written as DNA, the CDR3 is TGCGCCAGCACACTTAGCGGAGGCTCCTACAATGAGCAGTTCTTC. Translated, it gives CASTLSGGSYNEQFF. The whole variable domain, remainder taken from reference TRBV5-1 and TRBJ2-1, is KAGVTQTPRYLIKTRGQQVTLSCSPISGHRSVSWYQQTPGQGLQFLFEYFSETQRNKGNFPGRFSGRQFSNSRSEMNVSTLELGDSALYLCASTLSGGSYNEQFFGPGTRLTVL.

This clonotype was recorded at least ten times. The chain uses TRBV10-3 and TRBJ1-1, with no clear D. This CDR3 has 15 residues. V was pared by 3 bases and J by 0 bases, with 11 bases between. Germline loops: CDR1 ENHRY, CDR2 SYGVKD. The CDR3, as DNA: TGTGCCATCAGTGATAATTTGGATGTGAACACTGAAGCTTTCTTT. Translating it yields CAISDNLDVNTEAFF.

This clonotype was picked up many times. The rearrangement links TRBV30 to TRBJ1-1; possible D gene TRBD1, 6 bases. Germline V gene sequence: CDR1 GTSNPN, CDR2 SVGIG (reference sequence). The CDR3 covers 13 residues. The ends were cut back, 6 bases at V and 0 bases at J, with 11 bases in the middle. DNA for the CDR3: TGTGCCTGCTTCCGGGACATGAACACTGAAGCTTTCTTT. Amino acid sequence: CACFRDMNTEAFF.

This clonotype showed up many times. The gene calls are TRBV7-2 and TRBJ2-5; D is ambiguous. The V end lost 6 bases, the J end lost 7 bases, and 15 bases lay between the germline ends. This CDR3 spans 13 amino acids. The germline gives CDR1 SGHTA, CDR2 FQGNSA. CDR3 DNA sequence: TGTGCCAGCAGGGCCGCGAGGCCCGGGACCCAGTACTTC. Translated: CASRAARPGTQYF.

There are many counts of this clonotype. The chain links TRBV25-1 to TRBJ1-2; TRBD1 aligns across 9 bases. J gave up 4 bases and V 6 bases, and 6 bases lay outside the gene matches. Germline-derived CDR1 and CDR2 are MGHDK and SYGVNS. CDR3 length: 14 amino acids. The CDR3 DNA is TGTGCCAGCAGCGGATGGGACAGGGTCTATGGCTACACCTTC. Protein product: CASSGWDRVYGYTF.

Many counts were recorded for this clonotype. The chain employs TRBV10-1 and TRBJ2-7, with a possible D match to TRBD1 (5 bases). V lost 2 bases, J lost 6 bases, and 11 bases lay in between. Germline V gives CDR1 WNHNN, CDR2 SYGVQD (reference sequence). The CDR3 runs 13 residues. CDR3 amino acids: CASSENQGFEQYF. CDR3 nucleotides: TGCGCCAGCAGTGAGAACCAGGGTTTCGAGCAGTACTTC.

Many counts were recorded for this clonotype. The chain has TRBV5-1 and TRBJ2-1; 7 bases match TRBD2. The CDR3 consists of 16 residues. From germline, CDR1 is SGHRS and CDR2 YFSETQ. J lost 0 bases, V lost 0 bases, and 3 bases had no gene match. CDR3: CASSLEGTISYNEQFF. The CDR3 coding sequence is TGCGCCAGCAGCTTGGAAGGGACTATCTCCTACAATGAGCAGTTCTTC.

This clonotype has at least ten counts. This chain connects TRBV20-1 to TRBJ1-2, with 7 bases identical to TRBD1. The CDR3 extends over 14 amino acids. Germline V gene lookup returns CDR1 DFQATT and CDR2 SNEGSKA (reference sequence). V lost 1 base, J lost 0 bases, and 2 bases stayed unmatched. CDR3 sequence reads: CSARGTGSNYGYTF. CDR3 coding DNA: TGCAGTGCTAGAGGGACAGGATCTAACTATGGCTACACCTTC.

This clonotype was found many times. V gene TRBV5-1 combines with J gene TRBJ2-5, with 11 bases aligning to TRBD1. The length of the CDR3 is 14 residues. CDR1 is SGHRS, CDR2 YFSETQ, per germline. Trimming took 4 bases from V and 5 from J; bases not matched to a gene: 4. The CDR3, as DNA: TGCGCCAGCAGCATTGGGACAGGGGGTGAGACCCAGTACTTC. It is translated as CASSIGTGGETQYF.

This clonotype has ten or more counts. The chain uses TRBV20-1 and TRBJ1-2, with a weak D call TRBD1 (5 bases). The ends were cut back, 1 base at V and 5 bases at J, with 17 bases in the middle. This CDR3 comprises 15 residues. The germline V gene encodes CDR1 DFQATT and CDR2 SNEGSKA (reference sequence). The chain's CDR3 is CSARAGLRGFYGYTF. In nucleotides, the CDR3 is TGCAGTGCTAGAGCTGGGTTGAGGGGTTTTTATGGCTACACCTTC.

V is TRBV12-3 or TRBV12-4 and J is TRBJ2-7, with 8 bases lining up with TRBD1. The CDR3 runs 13 residues. The V and J ends lost 6 bases and 6 bases, in that order; junction bases with no gene match: 7. CDR3 in amino acids: CASSTRGQSEQYF. The CDR3 nucleotides are TGTGCCAGCAGCACCAGGGGGCAAAGCGAGCAGTACTTC.

In its sample, this clonotype was seen many times. The CDR3 DNA is TGCGCCAGCAGCGCACCTAGCGGGGGGCGCACAGATACGCAGTATTTT. This gives the protein CASSAPSGGRTDTQYF. This chain joins TRBV5-1 and TRBJ2-3; 11 positions match TRBD2. Germline V gives CDR1 SGHRS, CDR2 YFSETQ. The CDR3 extends over 16 amino acids. Unmatched junction bases numbered 5, after V lost 4 bases and J lost 1 base.

The gene calls are TRBV3-1 and TRBJ2-2, with 8 bases aligning to TRBD1. This CDR3 has 15 residues. Germline-derived CDR1 and CDR2 are LGHDT and YNNKEL (reference sequence). Trimming cost V 4 bases and J 7 bases; bases outside gene matches: 8. The chain's CDR3 is CASSPWTGSGGELFF. The CDR3 coding sequence is TGTGCCAGCAGCCCCTGGACAGGGTCGGGCGGGGAGCTGTTTTTT.

This clonotype was detected ten times or more. The chain links TRBV7-9 to TRBJ2-3; possibly TRBD2 for D (6 bases). The CDR3 contains 17 residues. V gave up 4 bases and J gave up 2 bases, with 19 bases separating them. CDR1 is SEHNR and CDR2 is FQNEAQ in the germline V gene (reference sequence). CDR3 sequence: CASSSRDWVTSTDTQYF. CDR3 nucleotide sequence: TGTGCCAGCAGCTCAAGGGACTGGGTTACATCCACAGATACGCAGTATTTT.

The rearrangement links TRBV7-2 to TRBJ2-1, with a weak D call TRBD2 (6 bases). This CDR3 is built from 15 residues. V was cut by 2 bases and J by 7 bases, with 15 bases left in between. Looked up from germline, CDR1 is SGHTA and CDR2 is FQGNSA. The CDR3 reads CASSLRLAGGNEQFF. CDR3 nucleotides: TGTGCCAGCAGCTTAAGGCTAGCCGGAGGGAATGAGCAGTTCTTC.

Ten or more counts support this clonotype. This sequence joins TRBV20-1 and TRBJ2-7; unclear D gene. Germline CDR1 is DFQATT and CDR2 is SNEGSKA (reference sequence). Between the trimmed V and J ends, which lost 6 bases and 6 bases, there was a span of 21 bases. The CDR3 contains 14 residues. Here the CDR3 reads CSASTPSSMGEQYF. For the CDR3, the DNA is TGCAGTGCCTCAACTCCGAGCTCGATGGGCGAGCAGTACTTC.

This clonotype was recorded many times. V gene TRBV5-1 combines with J gene TRBJ1-2, with D possibly TRBD1 on 5 matching bases. Germline V lookup: CDR1 SGHRS, CDR2 YFSETQ. V was trimmed by 5 bases and J by 7 bases, leaving 21 bases between them. The CDR3 totals 15 residues. Written as DNA, the CDR3 is TGCGCCAGCAGTTGGACGGGACCCGGCTCAGGTGGCTACACCTTC. It encodes CASSWTGPGSGGYTF.

The table lists this clonotype with many counts. The CDR3 region is CASSYETNEQYF. In DNA form, the CDR3 reads TGTGCCAGCAGCTACGAGACTAACGAGCAGTACTTC. The chain has TRBV7-9 and TRBJ2-7; possibly TRBD2 for D (5 bases). Germline loops: CDR1 SEHNR, CDR2 FQNEAQ (reference sequence). V lost 4 bases and J 5 bases, leaving 9 bases between the germline ends. This CDR3 has 12 residues.

Many counts were recorded for this clonotype. The chain joins TRBV12-3 or TRBV12-4 to TRBJ2-5, with a tentative D call TRBD1 (5 bases). V gave up 1 base and J gave up 14 bases, with 14 bases separating them. The CDR3 is 12 residues long. The CDR3 DNA reads TGTGCCAGCAGTTTAGGTGGGGCCACCCCTTACTTC. This sequence encodes CASSLGGATPYF.

The sample holds many counts of this clonotype. The chain couples TRBV20-1 to TRBJ1-1, with unresolved D. Germline-derived CDR1 and CDR2 are DFQATT and SNEGSKA (reference sequence). The CDR3 length is 12 residues. Trimming took off 5 bases at V and 1 base at J, with 8 bases between the two ends. The CDR3 DNA follows: TGCAGTGCTCCCCACTCGAACACTGAAGCTTTCTTT. Its translation: CSAPHSNTEAFF.

This clonotype has at least ten counts. V gene TRBV5-1 combines with J gene TRBJ2-5; D gene unclear. The CDR3 extends over 14 amino acids. Trimming removed 4 bases at V and 2 bases at J, with 12 bases between. Germline values: CDR1 SGHRS, CDR2 YFSETQ. The CDR3 DNA follows: TGCGCCAGCAGCACCGGAACTTCTCAAGAGACCCAGTACTTC. Protein sequence: CASSTGTSQETQYF.

Many counts were recorded for this clonotype. V gene TRBV5-5 combines with J gene TRBJ1-3; D gene uncertain. Germline V gene lookup returns CDR1 SGHKS and CDR2 YYEKEE (reference sequence). V was cut by 0 bases and J by 0 bases, with 7 bases left in between. The CDR3 consists of 15 residues. CDR3 coding DNA: TGTGCCAGCAGCTTGGAACTCAGCTCTGGAAACACCATATATTTT. Protein: CASSLELSSGNTIYF.

Concerning this clonotype: A read error is possible here, since a much larger clone lies one base away. The chain couples TRBV9 to TRBJ2-3; D possibly corresponds to TRBD2 (5 bases). The CDR3 spans 17 residues. V was cut by 0 bases and J by 5 bases, with 19 bases left in between. CDR1 and CDR2 from the germline V gene are SGDLS and YYNGEE. CDR3 DNA sequence: TGTGCCAGCAGCGTAGAGGCTGGCGGGCGTATGGAAGATACGCAGTATTTT. Amino acids: CASSVEAGGRMEDTQYF.

This clonotype turned up a few times. The chain combines TRBV10-3 with TRBJ1-1, with a weak D call TRBD1 (6 bases). The germline CDR1 and CDR2 sequences are ENHRY and SYGVKD. This CDR3 has 14 amino acids. V gave up 3 bases and J gave up 2 bases, with 10 bases separating them. The CDR3 spells CAISEGGSNTEAFF. The CDR3 bases are TGTGCCATCAGTGAAGGGGGGAGCAACACTGAAGCTTTCTTT.

This clonotype was picked up a small number of times. This chain links TRBV6-1 with TRBJ2-3; 10 bases align to TRBD2. With V trimmed by 7 bases and J by 4 bases, 8 bases remained unmatched. This CDR3 has 15 amino acids. CDR1 is MNHNS, CDR2 SASEGT, per germline. Written as DNA, the CDR3 is TGTGCCAGCACCGGAGCGGGAGGGGGGGCAGATACGCAGTATTTT. This translates into CASTGAGGGADTQYF.

V is TRBV6-2 or TRBV6-3 and J is TRBJ1-2; tentatively, D is TRBD1 (5 bases). V lost 8 bases, J lost 8 bases, and 15 bases lay in between. The germline V gene encodes CDR1 MNHEY and CDR2 SVGEGT. The CDR3 runs 12 residues. The CDR3 DNA is TGTGCCAGCGGCCCAAGGGACTTCGGCTACACCTTC. This codes for CASGPRDFGYTF.